The present TCR beta chain was sequenced within a study of CD8+ T cells in alopecia areata. Study background: Among treated patients, severity was scored by affected scalp area percentage. Study-wide findings and caveats: A single nonresponder leaves the baseline CD8+ expansion link to response uncertain.

RNA was extracted and reverse transcribed into cDNA as the sequencing template. Clones were read by immunoSEQ multiplex PCR, and TCRdb kept only the in-frame ones, dropping some. The sample contains 200,000 to 250,000 clones, about 64% of which appear only once. This CDR3 comprises 15 residues. V shed 1 base and J shed 0 bases, with 9 bases lying between them. Germline V gene lookup returns CDR1 GTSNPN and CDR2 SVGIG (reference sequence). Treatment defined: oral pan-JAK inhibitor, 5-10 mg twice daily. Comment on this clone: Its antigen remains unknown.

The sequenced sample was CD4+ T cells sorted from blood, obtained at week 4, from a patient treated with tofacitinib. V is TRBV30 and J is TRBJ2-2; TRBD2 is a possible D gene (5 bases). The clonotype was recovered from a human donor with alopecia areata. CDR3 sequence reads: CAWSGSGTNTGELFF. In DNA, the CDR3 is TGTGCCTGGAGTGGATCCGGGACGAACACCGGGGAGCTGTTTTTT.